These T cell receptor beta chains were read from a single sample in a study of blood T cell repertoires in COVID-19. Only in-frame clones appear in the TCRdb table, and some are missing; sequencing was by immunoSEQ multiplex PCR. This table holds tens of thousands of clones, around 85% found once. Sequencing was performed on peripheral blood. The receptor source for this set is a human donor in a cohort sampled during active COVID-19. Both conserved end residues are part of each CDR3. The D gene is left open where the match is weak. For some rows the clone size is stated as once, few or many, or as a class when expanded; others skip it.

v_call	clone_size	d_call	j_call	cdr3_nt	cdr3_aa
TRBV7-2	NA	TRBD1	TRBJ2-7	TGTGCCAGCAGCCTGGGACAGGGGCCCTCCTACGAGCAGTACTTC	CASSLGQGPSYEQYF
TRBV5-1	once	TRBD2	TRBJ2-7	TGCGCCAGCAGCCGGGGGGGGGTGGATGCCTACGAGCAGTACTTC	CASSRGGVDAYEQYF
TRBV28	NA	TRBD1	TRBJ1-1	TGTGCCAGCAGTGGTCCGGGACAGGGGTTTGAAGCTTTCTTT	CASSGPGQGFEAFF
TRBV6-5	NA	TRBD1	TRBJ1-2	TGTGCCAGCACTCTCCTTCGGGGGGACAGGGATGGCTACACCTTC	CASTLLRGDRDGYTF
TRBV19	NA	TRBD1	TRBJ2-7	TGTGCCAGTAGACTATACCCAGGGGGTACCTACGAGCAGTACTTC	CASRLYPGGTYEQYF
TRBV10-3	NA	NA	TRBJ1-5	TGTGCCATCAGTGACAGGGACAATCAGCCCCAGCATTTT	CAISDRDNQPQHF
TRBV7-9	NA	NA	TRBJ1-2	TGTGCCAGCAGCCTCACCCCCGAGGACTACACCTTC	CASSLTPEDYTF
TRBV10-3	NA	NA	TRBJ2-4	TGTGCCATCGGAGAGGATCAGGGCTCCCTCGGGGCCAAAAACATTCAGTACTTC	CAIGEDQGSLGAKNIQYF
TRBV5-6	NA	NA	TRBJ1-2	TGTGCCAGCAGCTCCAAATCGACAGGCCCCTATGGCTACACCTTC	CASSSKSTGPYGYTF
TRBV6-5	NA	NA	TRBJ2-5	TGTGCCAGCAGCCAAGGGGGGGTGTACCAAGAGACCCAGTACTTC	CASSQGGVYQETQYF
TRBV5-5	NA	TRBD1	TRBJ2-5	TGTGCCAGCAGCGCGGACAGGGCTGGCAGAGAGACCCAGTACTTC	CASSADRAGRETQYF
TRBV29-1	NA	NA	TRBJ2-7	TGCAGCGTTGGCGGGGACCTCCAAAGGGAGCAGTACTTC	CSVGGDLQREQYF
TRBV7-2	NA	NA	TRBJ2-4	TGTGCCAGCAGCCCAGCGAGAGAATTAGACATTCAGTACTTC	CASSPARELDIQYF
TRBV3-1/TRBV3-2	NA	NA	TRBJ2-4	TGTGCCAGCAGCTGGTCTTGGGGCACCAAAAACATTCAGTACTTC	CASSWSWGTKNIQYF
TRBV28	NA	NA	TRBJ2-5	TGTGCCAGCAGGGACCGGGACACCCGCCAAGAGACCCAGTACTTC	CASRDRDTRQETQYF
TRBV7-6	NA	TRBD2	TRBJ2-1	TGTGCCAGCAGCCCGTTGTCGAGCGGGGGGGCCAATAGGGTTGAGCAGTTCTTC	CASSPLSSGGANRVEQFF
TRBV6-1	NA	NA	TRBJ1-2	TGTGCCAGCAGTGAAGCCCAAGGAGCCTATGGCTACACCTTC	CASSEAQGAYGYTF
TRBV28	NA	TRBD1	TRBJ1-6	TGTGCCAGCAGAGCAAGGGGGCTGGGTAATTCACCCCTCCACTTT	CASRARGLGNSPLHF
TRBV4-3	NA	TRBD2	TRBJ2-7	TGCGCCAGCAGCCAAGGTATTAGCGGGGGATACGAGCAGTACTTC	CASSQGISGGYEQYF
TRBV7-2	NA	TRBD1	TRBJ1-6	TGTGCCGGGGGTGGGGACAGCGGAAACTCACCCCTCCACTTT	CAGGGDSGNSPLHF
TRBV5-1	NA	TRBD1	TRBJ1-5	TGCGCCAGCAGCCCGACCGGGACAGGGGGCCTTGATCAGCCCCAGCATTTT	CASSPTGTGGLDQPQHF
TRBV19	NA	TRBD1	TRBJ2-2	TGTGCCAGTAGTCCAACCGACAGGGGGAACACCGGGGAGCTGTTTTTT	CASSPTDRGNTGELFF
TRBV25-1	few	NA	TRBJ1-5	TGTGCCAGCAGTGACGGCCAGGGCAGAAATCAGCCCCAGCATTTT	CASSDGQGRNQPQHF
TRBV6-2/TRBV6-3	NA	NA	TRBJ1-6	TGTGCCAGCAGTTTAGTGGCGGGTAATTCACCCCTCCACTTT	CASSLVAGNSPLHF